The sequence of this T cell receptor (beta chain) was determined in a study of CD8 T cells in Susac syndrome (dated by TCRdb to about 2019). Regarding the complete study: Of the Susac syndrome patients who were sequenced, roughly 8 were in clinical remission while more than five had clinically active disease. Susac syndrome patients were therapy-naive, on corticosteroids (some also receiving IVIg), or on IVIg alone at blood withdrawal. The study used repertoire sequencing to test whether antigen drove CD8+ T cell activation and differentiation in Susac syndrome. The study compared CD8+ T cell repertoire clonality among over ten healthy donors, 14 Susac syndrome patients and approximately 16 multiple sclerosis patients. On the study overall, not on this receptor specifically: The study acknowledged that relatively few individuals were included in the TCR sequencing and HLA analysis. In the total CD8+ and CD8+ TEMRA repertoires, around 15 and five Susac-specific public clones, respectively, were identified. Clonal expansion was observed in Susac syndrome CD8+ repertoires, with the highest expansion in CD8+ TEMRA cells and greater expansion in clinically active than in remitting patients.

The trim is 4 bases for V and 2 bases for J, with a gap of 5 bases between the germline ends. The CDR3 covers 13 residues, taking in both the cysteine and the phenylalanine. The retained sequence is limited to the CDR3, 39 bases, with the frame set at the first base. Peripheral blood CD8+ and CD4+ T cells from healthy donors, Susac syndrome patients and multiple sclerosis patients were profiled using high-throughput TCR beta sequencing. The Susac syndrome patients fulfilled recently defined diagnostic criteria for either definite or probable disease. Bulk CD8+ and CD4+ T cells were purified by magnetic negative isolation, whereas CD8+ TEMRA cells were enriched by FACS. Blood was drawn into EDTA tubes, processed within 24 hours, and PBMCs were isolated by density gradient centrifugation. PBMCs intended for TCR sequencing were cryopreserved in liquid nitrogen and were subsequently thawed in a 37 degrees C water bath. The sorted or isolated CD4+, CD8+ and CD8+ TEMRA cells reached a purity of at least 90%.

On this clonotype itself: Its antigen is unknown. One base away there is no much larger clone; base qualities are not given.

RNA was extracted with the RNeasy kit and 0.5 to 1 ug was reverse transcribed using random hexamers. The immunoSEQ multiplex PCR assay, which covers 54 Vbeta and 13 Jbeta segments, was used to amplify TCR beta CDR3 regions. Bias from PCR amplification was corrected by using a synthetic template baseline for primer optimization and for computational correction. As for the authors' bioinformatics: Reads were annotated to V, D and J genes according to IMGT and were analyzed with immunoSEQ Analyzer, with only productive sequences retained. Clonality was calculated as one minus the Shannon entropy normalized by log2 of the number of productive unique sequences. For each patient and control, public and private clones were evaluated among the 100 most prevalent clones. Clones were defined as Susac-specific when absent from the healthy and MS cohorts, from fewer than 1,200 published viral clones and from other ImmuneACCESS disease sequences. TCRdb itself trimmed the public reads at Q25 with fastp, ran MiXCR and retained productive beta chains. Each entry is one CDR3 protein sequence, shown with its most common DNA and genes. The V and J calls here are based on TCRdb, not the publication. Counted in this sample were some 100,000 distinct CDR3 sequences; around 95% of them appeared once. The top ten clonotypes cover approximately 0.33% of the sample.

Sequences were obtained from CD8+ T cells from PBMCs. The rearranged segments are TRBV12-3 or TRBV12-4 and TRBJ2-2; the D gene assignment is ambiguous. The origin of this receptor is a human donor with Susac syndrome. The CDR3 amino acid sequence is: CASSSDNTGELFF. The nucleotide sequence reads TGTGCCAGCAGTTCCGATAACACCGGGGAGCTGTTTTTT.